This T cell receptor (beta chain) was sequenced in a study of blood T cell repertoires in COVID-19. The protocol was immunoSEQ multiplex PCR, while the TCRdb copy is restricted to in-frame clones and leaves out a portion. This sample has tens of thousands of clones, with roughly 82% found just once. Trimming stripped 4 bases from V and 6 bases from J, with 9 bases between. Germline CDR1 and CDR2: SGHAT and FQDESV (reference sequence). CDR3 size: 12 residues. Specimen: peripheral blood. The chain couples TRBV11-1 to TRBJ1-2; D is undetermined. The origin of this receptor is a human donor in a cohort sampled during active COVID-19. Here the CDR3 reads CASSSYLDGYTF. CDR3 sequence (DNA): TGTGCCAGCAGCTCCTACTTAGATGGCTACACCTTC.